The clone carrying this T cell receptor beta chain was seen a few times. Its antigen is not known. This entry is derived from a study of T cell responses to AZD1222 COVID-19 vaccine. Sequenced by immunoSEQ multiplex PCR; TCRdb stores in-frame clones only, minus some. The sample contains tens of thousands of clones, 75% to 90% of which appear only once. Unmatched junction bases numbered 8, after V lost 3 bases and J lost 4 bases. The CDR3 length is 14 residues. Per germline, CDR1 DFQATT and CDR2 SNEGSKA (reference sequence). General study findings and limits: Spike regions recognized by vaccine-associated CD4 TCRs spanned the protein, led by 160-218 and 743-854.

The sequencing used peripheral blood, collected on day 0 of AZD1222 vaccination. V is TRBV20-1 and J is TRBJ1-2, with 7 nucleotides matching TRBD1. The clonotype originates from an adult in good health. The CDR3 DNA is TGCAGTGCTAGTTTAGGGGGCGCTTTCTATGGCTACACCTTC. It codes for CSASLGGAFYGYTF.